A few counts support the clone carrying this T cell receptor beta chain. No antigen is known for it. This record comes from a study of CD8 T cells in ankylosing spondylitis. With molecular barcodes, quantitative 5'-RACE was used to make the TCR beta libraries. Each CDR3 protein gets one entry after TCRdb re-called the 5' RACE reads with MiXCR. The table includes a few hundred thousand distinct CDR3 sequences, around 22% detected once. The CDR3 runs to 14 residues. Per germline, CDR1 LGHNA and CDR2 YSLEER. Trimming left V 6 bases short and J 7 bases short, with 16 bases between. General study points: Characteristic, it appeared, of ankylosing spondylitis blood was a TCR beta motif of about eight highly homologous variants. Certain motif variants had earlier been reported in reactive arthritis synovial fluid and blood. Matched ankylosing spondylitis synovial fluid reportedly contained a significantly enriched population of disease-linked clones.

The sample consisted of blood, either unsorted or a sorted T cell fraction (not recorded which). The chain uses TRBV4-3 and TRBJ2-1; the D gene is possibly TRBD2 (6 bases). This clonotype was obtained from a male donor with ankylosing spondylitis. The CDR3 nucleotides are TGCGCCAGCAGTCAGTCGGGCGGGGTAAATGAGCAGTTCTTC. Protein product: CASSQSGGVNEQFF.